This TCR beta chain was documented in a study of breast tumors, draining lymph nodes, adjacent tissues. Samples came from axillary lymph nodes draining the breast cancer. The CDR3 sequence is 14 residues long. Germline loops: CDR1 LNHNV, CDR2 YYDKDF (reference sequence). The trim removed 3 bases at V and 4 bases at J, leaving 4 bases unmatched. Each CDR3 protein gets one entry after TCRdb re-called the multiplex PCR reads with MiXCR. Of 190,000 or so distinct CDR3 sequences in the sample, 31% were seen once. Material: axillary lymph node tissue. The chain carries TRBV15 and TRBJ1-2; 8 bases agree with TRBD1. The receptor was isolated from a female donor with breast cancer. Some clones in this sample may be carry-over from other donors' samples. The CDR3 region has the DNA TGTGCCACCAGCAGGGACAGGGTGATCTATGGCTACACCTTC. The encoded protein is CATSRDRVIYGYTF.